This T cell receptor (beta chain) was identified in a study of post-analysis software for immune sequencing data. This CDR3 spans 13 amino acids. J was trimmed by 7 bases and V by 5 bases; bases with no gene match: 6. Germline loops: CDR1 SEHNR, CDR2 FQNEAQ (reference sequence). General study results and limits: Among roughly 5 TRBV segments more frequent in patients than controls were TRBV5-6, TRBV5-1 and TRBV20-1.

Prepared TCR beta cDNA libraries contained unique molecular identifiers. One entry per CDR3 protein results from TCRdb running MiXCR on the PCR reads. Of hundreds of thousands of distinct CDR3 sequences in the sample, 55% to 70% were seen once. This clonotype was counted between two and nine times. Antigen unknown. The material sequenced was blood. The chain carries TRBV7-9 and TRBJ1-2; the match to TRBD1 covers 8 bases. The TCR was taken from a girl aged 2 to 10 with multiple sclerosis. DNA for the CDR3: TGTGCCAGCAGCCCCCGGACAGGGTTTGGCTACACCTTC. Protein product: CASSPRTGFGYTF.